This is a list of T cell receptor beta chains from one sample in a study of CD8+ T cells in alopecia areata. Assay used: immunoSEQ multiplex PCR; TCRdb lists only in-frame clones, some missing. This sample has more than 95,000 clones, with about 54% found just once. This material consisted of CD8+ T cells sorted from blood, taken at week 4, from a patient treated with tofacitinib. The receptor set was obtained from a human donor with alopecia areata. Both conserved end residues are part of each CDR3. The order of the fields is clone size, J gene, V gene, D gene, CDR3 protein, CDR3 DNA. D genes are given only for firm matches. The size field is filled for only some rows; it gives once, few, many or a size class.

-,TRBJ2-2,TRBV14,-,CASSQDTGLLTGELFF,TGTGCCAGCAGCCAAGATACGGGTTTACTCACCGGGGAGCTGTTTTTT
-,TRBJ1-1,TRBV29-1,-,CSVEQENTEAFF,TGCAGCGTTGAACAGGAAAACACTGAAGCTTTCTTT
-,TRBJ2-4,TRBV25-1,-,CASSGVGNIQYF,TGTGCCAGCAGTGGAGTGGGAAACATTCAGTACTTC
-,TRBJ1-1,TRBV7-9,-,CASSQDGRPEAFF,TGTGCCAGCAGTCAGGACGGCAGGCCTGAAGCTTTCTTT
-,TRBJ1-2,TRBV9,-,CASSPDGYGYTF,TGTGCCAGCTCTCCGGACGGCTATGGCTACACCTTC
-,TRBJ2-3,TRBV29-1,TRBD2,CSVVLAATDTQYF,TGCAGCGTTGTGCTAGCGGCCACAGATACGCAGTATTTT
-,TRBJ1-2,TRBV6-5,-,CASKFPGDYGYTF,TGTGCCAGCAAGTTCCCGGGGGACTATGGCTACACCTTC
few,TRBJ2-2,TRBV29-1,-,CSYRTDTGELFF,TGCAGCTATAGGACAGATACCGGGGAGCTGTTTTTT
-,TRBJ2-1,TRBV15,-,CATSRDLQDQFF,TGTGCCACCAGCAGAGATCTCCAAGACCAGTTCTTC
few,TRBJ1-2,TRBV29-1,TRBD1,CSVEDYDRETIYGYTF,TGCAGCGTTGAAGATTATGACAGGGAAACTATCTATGGCTACACCTTC
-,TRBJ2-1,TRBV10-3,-,CAISAMVEPDEQFF,TGTGCCATCAGCGCCATGGTGGAGCCCGATGAGCAGTTCTTC
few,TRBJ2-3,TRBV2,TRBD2,CATRTSGGDTQYF,TGTGCCACCCGGACTAGCGGGGGAGATACGCAGTATTTT
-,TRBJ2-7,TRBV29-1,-,CSVEFTIAYEQYF,TGCAGCGTTGAATTTACGATCGCCTACGAGCAGTACTTC
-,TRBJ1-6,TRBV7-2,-,CASSLAGSSPLHF,TGTGCCAGCAGCTTAGCCGGGAGTTCACCCCTCCACTTT
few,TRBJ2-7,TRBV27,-,CASSSDPGVREQYF,TGTGCCAGCAGCTCCGATCCGGGAGTTCGCGAGCAGTACTTC
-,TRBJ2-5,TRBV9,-,CASSVDFGVDETQYF,TGTGCCAGCAGCGTAGACTTTGGGGTAGATGAGACCCAGTACTTC
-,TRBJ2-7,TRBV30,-,CAWSVLARTYEQYF,TGTGCCTGGAGTGTACTAGCCAGAACCTACGAGCAGTACTTC
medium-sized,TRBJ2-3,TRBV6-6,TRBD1,CASTAGTGGIPQYF,TGTGCCAGCACCGCCGGGACAGGGGGAATCCCGCAGTATTTT
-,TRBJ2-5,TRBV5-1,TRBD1,CASSLEGGVETQYF,TGCGCCAGCAGCTTGGAAGGGGGCGTGGAGACCCAGTACTTC
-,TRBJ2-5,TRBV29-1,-,CSVVGDPETQYF,TGCAGCGTTGTGGGGGATCCGGAGACCCAGTACTTC
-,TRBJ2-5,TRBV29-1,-,CSVEVQGRETQYF,TGCAGCGTTGAAGTCCAGGGGAGGGAGACCCAGTACTTC
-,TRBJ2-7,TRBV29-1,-,CSVEIDKSYEQYF,TGCAGCGTTGAAATAGACAAGTCCTACGAGCAGTACTTC
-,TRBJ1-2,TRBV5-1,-,CASSSLTAKDGYTF,TGCGCCAGCAGCTCGTTGACAGCTAAGGATGGCTACACCTTC
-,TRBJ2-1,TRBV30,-,CAWNFDPNEQFF,TGTGCCTGGAATTTTGATCCCAATGAGCAGTTCTTC
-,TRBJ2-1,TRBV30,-,CAWTVGNEQFF,TGTGCCTGGACGGTGGGCAATGAGCAGTTCTTC
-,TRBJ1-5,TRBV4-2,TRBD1,CASSQDEGASNQPQHF,TGTGCCAGCAGCCAAGATGAGGGGGCGAGCAATCAGCCCCAGCATTTT
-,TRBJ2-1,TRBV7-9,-,CASSGRGGSSYNEQFF,TGTGCCAGCAGCGGTAGAGGGGGGAGCTCCTACAATGAGCAGTTCTTC
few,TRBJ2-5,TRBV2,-,CASSEAAAATQETQYF,TGTGCCAGCAGTGAAGCCGCGGCAGCTACCCAAGAGACCCAGTACTTC
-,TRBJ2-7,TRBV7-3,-,CASSPPTPLSYEQYF,TGTGCCAGCAGCCCGCCCACACCCCTTTCCTACGAGCAGTACTTC
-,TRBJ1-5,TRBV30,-,CAWSEGISNQPQHF,TGTGCCTGGAGTGAAGGAATTAGCAATCAGCCCCAGCATTTT
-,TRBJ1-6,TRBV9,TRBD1,CASGTGDSPLHF,TGTGCCAGCGGGACAGGGGATTCACCCCTCCACTTT
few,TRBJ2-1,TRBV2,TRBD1,CASTRGQGSSYNEQFF,TGTGCCAGCACCCGGGGACAGGGGAGCTCCTACAATGAGCAGTTCTTC
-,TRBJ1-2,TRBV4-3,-,CASSQDRGEVIGYTF,TGCGCCAGCAGCCAAGATCGGGGCGAGGTAATTGGCTACACCTTC
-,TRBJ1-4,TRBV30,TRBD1,CAWSVSGQEKLFF,TGTGCCTGGAGTGTATCGGGACAGGAAAAACTGTTTTTT
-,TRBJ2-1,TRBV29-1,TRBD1,CSVENRGQGFYNEQFF,TGCAGCGTTGAGAACAGGGGGCAGGGGTTCTACAATGAGCAGTTCTTC
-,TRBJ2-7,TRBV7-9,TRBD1,CASSSRDRVYEQYF,TGTGCCAGCAGCTCCCGGGACAGGGTCTACGAGCAGTACTTC
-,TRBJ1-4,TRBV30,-,CAWSSWWTNEKLFF,TGTGCCTGGAGTTCTTGGTGGACAAATGAAAAACTGTTTTTT
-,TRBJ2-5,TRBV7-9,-,CASSLTVSETQYF,TGTGCCAGCAGCTTAACAGTTTCCGAGACCCAGTACTTC
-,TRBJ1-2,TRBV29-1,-,CSVEEGESYGYTF,TGCAGCGTTGAAGAGGGGGAGAGTTATGGCTACACCTTC
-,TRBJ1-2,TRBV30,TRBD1,CAWSVTDRAWDGYTF,TGTGCCTGGAGTGTAACGGACAGGGCATGGGATGGCTACACCTTC
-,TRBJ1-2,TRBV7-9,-,CASSLGAETNYGYTF,TGTGCCAGCAGCTTAGGGGCCGAGACTAACTATGGCTACACCTTC
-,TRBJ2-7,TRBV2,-,CASEASYEQYF,TGTGCCAGCGAAGCCTCCTACGAGCAGTACTTC
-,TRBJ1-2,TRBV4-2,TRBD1,CASSQEGADRGLDGYTF,TGTGCCAGCAGCCAAGAAGGGGCCGACAGGGGGCTCGATGGCTACACCTTC
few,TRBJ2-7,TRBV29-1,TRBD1,CSVEGYRDSPSYEQYF,TGCAGCGTTGAAGGGTACCGGGACAGCCCATCCTACGAGCAGTACTTC
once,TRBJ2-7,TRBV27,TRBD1,CASSPDRDRANEQYF,TGTGCCAGCAGTCCAGACCGGGACAGGGCCAACGAGCAGTACTTC
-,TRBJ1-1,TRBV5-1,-,CASSSGMNTEAFF,TGCGCCAGCAGCTCTGGCATGAACACTGAAGCTTTCTTT
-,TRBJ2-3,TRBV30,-,CAWSVDSGTDTQYF,TGTGCCTGGAGTGTAGACAGTGGGACAGATACGCAGTATTTT
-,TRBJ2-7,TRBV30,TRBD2,CAWRGGASYEQYF,TGTGCCTGGCGGGGGGGCGCGTCCTACGAGCAGTACTTC
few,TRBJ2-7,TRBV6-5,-,CASSYSGDEQYF,TGTGCCAGCAGTTACTCTGGAGATGAGCAGTACTTC
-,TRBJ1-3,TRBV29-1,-,CSVVVTGNTIYF,TGCAGCGTTGTTGTCACTGGAAACACCATATATTTT
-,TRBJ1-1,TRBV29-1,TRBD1,CSAVPGTVEAFF,TGCAGCGCCGTCCCCGGGACAGTTGAAGCTTTCTTT
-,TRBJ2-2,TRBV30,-,CAWSLINTGELFF,TGTGCCTGGAGTCTAATTAACACCGGGGAGCTGTTTTTT